The rows below give T cell receptor beta chains drawn from one sample of a study of human T cells and chemical hapten exposure. TCRdb re-analysed the RACE reads in MiXCR, keeping a single row per CDR3 protein. The table has nearly 350,000 distinct CDR3 sequences, around 7% seen once. Sequencing was performed on whole blood, taken in connection with sensitization to the hapten diphenylcyclopropenone (DPC). These receptors were taken from a woman younger than 30 with alopecia areata. Some clones in this sample may be carry-over from other donors' samples. CDR3s include the opening cysteine and the closing phenylalanine or tryptophan. The D gene is left open where the match is weak. Clone size is not always given. Where it is, it says once, few, many or a class for expanded clones.

D gene	V gene	clone size	J gene	CDR3 protein	CDR3 DNA
TRBD1	TRBV10-3	many	TRBJ2-3	CAISSGQTPQADTQYF	TGTGCCATCAGTTCGGGACAGACGCCACAAGCAGATACGCAGTATTTT
NA	TRBV7-9	many	TRBJ1-3	CASSLMGRGSGNTIYF	TGTGCCAGCAGCTTAATGGGTCGGGGATCTGGAAACACCATATATTTT
NA	TRBV5-1	many	TRBJ2-3	CASFHGDQMDTQYF	TGCGCCAGCTTCCACGGGGATCAAATGGATACGCAGTATTTT
NA	TRBV6-6	few	TRBJ1-5	CASNRGGKNQPQHF	TGTGCCAGCAATAGAGGTGGGAAGAATCAGCCCCAGCATTTT
NA	TRBV9	few	TRBJ1-2	CASSYSDKYGYTF	TGTGCCAGCAGCTACTCTGACAAGTATGGCTACACCTTC
TRBD1	TRBV12-3/TRBV12-4	many	TRBJ2-1	CASRRGQGGLQGQFF	TGTGCCAGCAGGCGGGGACAGGGAGGTCTACAGGGGCAGTTCTTC
TRBD2	TRBV6-5	NA	TRBJ2-7	CATQRGASGNEQYF	TGTGCCACACAGCGGGGCGCCAGTGGCAACGAGCAGTACTTC
NA	TRBV6-1	NA	TRBJ2-4	CASSEASGTKNIQYF	TGTGCCAGCAGTGAAGCGTCAGGTACCAAAAACATTCAGTACTTC
TRBD1	TRBV20-1	few	TRBJ2-6	CSAITGQGNFVGANVLTF	TGCAGTGCTATTACAGGACAGGGGAATTTCGTCGGGGCCAACGTCCTGACTTTC
TRBD1	TRBV10-3	NA	TRBJ1-2	CAISDTGGPPNYGYTF	TGTGCCATCAGTGATACAGGGGGCCCCCCAAACTATGGCTACACCTTC
NA	TRBV12-5	NA	TRBJ2-7	CASGLVLRQTYEQYF	TGTGCTAGTGGTTTGGTACTGAGACAGACCTACGAGCAGTACTTC
NA	TRBV5-5	NA	TRBJ1-3	CASSLHPTESGNTIYF	TGTGCCAGCAGCCTCCACCCCACTGAATCTGGAAACACCATATATTTT
TRBD2	TRBV20-1	many	TRBJ2-3	CSATRGGRGDTQYF	TGCAGTGCAACCCGGGGGGGCCGGGGAGATACGCAGTATTTT
NA	TRBV20-1	many	TRBJ2-5	CSARADQETQYF	TGCAGTGCTAGGGCAGACCAAGAGACCCAGTACTTC
NA	TRBV4-1	NA	TRBJ1-3	CASSREESGNTIYF	TGCGCCAGCAGCAGGGAGGAATCTGGAAACACCATATATTTT
NA	TRBV12-3/TRBV12-4	many	TRBJ2-1	CASSLPDRPSYNEQFF	TGTGCCAGCAGTTTGCCCGACAGGCCCTCCTACAATGAGCAGTTCTTC
NA	TRBV6-5	few	TRBJ1-4	CASSYSIDPLTEYEKLFF	TGTGCCAGCAGTTACTCGATAGATCCCCTGACTGAATATGAAAAACTGTTTTTT
TRBD2	TRBV2	NA	TRBJ2-7	CASLEAGGNEQYF	TGTGCCAGCTTAGAGGCGGGGGGTAACGAGCAGTACTTC
NA	TRBV7-6	NA	TRBJ1-4	CASSGRGIGSAMSEKLFF	TGTGCCAGCAGCGGAAGGGGTATAGGCAGCGCAATGAGTGAAAAACTGTTTTTT
NA	TRBV2	many	TRBJ1-3	CASSGTQGNTIYF	TGTGCCAGCAGTGGGACCCAGGGGAACACCATATATTTT
NA	TRBV29-1	many	TRBJ2-3	CSVEGQLGGTDTQYF	TGCAGCGTTGAAGGACAGCTCGGCGGCACAGATACGCAGTATTTT
NA	TRBV6-2/TRBV6-3	few	TRBJ1-5	CASTDRNQPQHF	TGTGCCAGCACGGACAGAAATCAGCCCCAGCATTTT
NA	TRBV29-1	many	TRBJ1-2	CSVVGDYGYTF	TGCAGCGTAGTGGGGGACTATGGCTACACCTTC
NA	TRBV7-2	many	TRBJ1-1	CASSSTVLDTEAFF	TGTGCCAGCAGCTCGACAGTACTGGACACTGAAGCTTTCTTT
TRBD1	TRBV4-2	few	TRBJ2-7	CASSQDLRTGDHEQYF	TGTGCCAGCAGCCAAGATCTACGGACAGGGGACCACGAGCAGTACTTC
TRBD1	TRBV3-1	many	TRBJ1-2	CASSLPGGLLGYTF	TGTGCCAGCAGCCTGCCAGGGGGCCTTCTTGGCTACACCTTC
NA	TRBV25-1	many	TRBJ2-6	CASSDGNSGANVLTF	TGTGCCAGCAGTGACGGTAACTCTGGGGCCAACGTCCTGACTTTC
NA	TRBV27	NA	TRBJ2-4	CASSSWGGLAKNIQYF	TGTGCCAGCAGTTCGTGGGGGGGCCTAGCCAAAAACATTCAGTACTTC
NA	TRBV25-1	few	TRBJ2-7	CASRGNSYEQYF	TGTGCCAGCAGGGGGAATTCCTACGAGCAGTACTTC
NA	TRBV3-1	many	TRBJ2-7	CASSGPGTAYYEQYF	TGTGCCAGCAGCGGGCCCGGGACGGCTTACTACGAGCAGTACTTC